This TCR beta chain was retrieved from a study of chemoradiotherapy in HPV16-positive cancers. Study in general: Functional T-cell assays on a couple of HPV16-positive patients' cells defined candidate HPV-specific clones and common TCR motifs.

Over chemoradiotherapy, repertoires were sampled more than once. In regard to this clone: The antigen is undetermined. Other nucleotide sequences from this sample produce the same CDR3.

Here immunoSEQ multiplex PCR was the method, and the copy in TCRdb shows in-frame clones only, minus some. The sample holds about 30,000 clones, 91% seen once. V dropped 4 bases and J dropped 1 base, with 11 bases sitting between them. This CDR3 comprises 14 residues. Germline CDR1 and CDR2: SGHRS and YFSETQ. Findings and caveats of the study: Candidate HPV-specific clones and E7-related TCR motifs grew in tumor during treatment. For HPV16-positive patients, expanding HPV-responsive T cells associated with longer recurrence-free survival.

The source was blood, collected from a patient who underwent chemoradiotherapy. V gene TRBV5-1 combines with J gene TRBJ1-1; the D gene is possibly TRBD1 (6 bases). The sequence came from a human donor with HPV-associated anogenital cancer. The DNA of the CDR3 is TGCGCCAGCAGCGAGGGGGGGGCGAACACTGAAGCTTTCTTT. Its protein is CASSEGGANTEAFF.